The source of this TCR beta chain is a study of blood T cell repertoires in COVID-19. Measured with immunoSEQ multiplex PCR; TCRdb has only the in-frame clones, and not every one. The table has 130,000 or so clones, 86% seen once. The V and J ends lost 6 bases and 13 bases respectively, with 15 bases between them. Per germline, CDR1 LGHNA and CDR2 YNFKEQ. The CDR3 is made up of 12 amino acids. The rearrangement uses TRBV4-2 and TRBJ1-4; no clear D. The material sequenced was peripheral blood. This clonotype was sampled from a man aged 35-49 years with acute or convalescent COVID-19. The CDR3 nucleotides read TGTGCCAGCAGGGGCGCGGGTGAAGGACTGTTTTTT. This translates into CASRGAGEGLFF.